These 29 T cell receptor beta chains share one sample of origin, sequenced in a study of CD8 T cells in ankylosing spondylitis. TCRdb itself ran the 5' RACE reads through MiXCR, one entry per CDR3 protein. In the table there are about 240,000 distinct CDR3 sequences, under 8.5% of which are singletons. Specimen: blood, either unsorted or a sorted T cell fraction (not recorded which). The receptors stem from a female donor with ankylosing spondylitis or in good health (not recorded which).

The rearrangement uses TRBV4-2 and TRBJ2-2, with TRBD1 as a possible D gene (6 bases). CDR3 length equals 19 residues. CDR1 and CDR2 from the germline V gene are LGHNA and YNFKEQ. The germline V and J ends were trimmed by 0 bases and 0 bases, with 17 bases remaining between them. The CDR3 here is CASSQDALNRAANTGELFF. The CDR3 coding sequence is TGTGCCAGCAGCCAAGATGCATTAAACAGGGCCGCGAACACCGGGGAGCTGTTTTTT.

At least ten counts were recorded for this clonotype. The V call is TRBV4-2, the J call TRBJ2-1; possibly TRBD1 for D (6 bases). Deletions cut 3 bases from V and 9 bases from J, with 12 bases between. The CDR3 contains 13 residues. Germline V gives CDR1 LGHNA, CDR2 YNFKEQ. CDR3 nucleotide sequence: TGTGCCAGCAGCCAGGGGGTAGGGGGTGAGCAGTTCTTC. Encoded protein: CASSQGVGGEQFF.

This clonotype was picked up a small number of times. The chain links TRBV10-3 to TRBJ2-7; TRBD1 is a possible D gene (5 bases). The V gene lost 8 bases and the J gene lost 7 bases, with 24 bases spanning the gap. The CDR3 length is 15 residues. The germline V gene has CDR1 ENHRY and CDR2 SYGVKD. CDR3 nucleotide sequence: TGTGCCATCTCCGTAAATCTACCCAGGGTTGGGGAGCAGTACTTC. Translating gives CAISVNLPRVGEQYF.

This clonotype was recorded many times. The J gene is TRBJ2-3, the V gene TRBV7-2; D remains ambiguous. This CDR3 is 17 amino acids long. V gave up 1 base and J gave up 1 base, with 15 bases separating them. The germline CDR1 and CDR2 sequences are SGHTA and FQGNSA. CDR3 protein: CASSLGIAGDGTDTQYF. In DNA, the CDR3 is TGTGCCAGCAGCTTAGGTATTGCAGGAGACGGCACAGATACGCAGTATTTT.

This clonotype showed up many times. An end of the junction differs from the germline gene, which may be a read error. The chain is built from TRBV2 and TRBJ1-5, with a possible D match to TRBD1 (5 bases). CDR3 length equals 15 residues. The germline CDR1 and CDR2 sequences are SNHLY and FYNNEI. This CDR3 reads CASSPPPGKVQSQHF. CDR3 DNA sequence: TGTGCCAGCAGTCCCCCGCCAGGGAAGGTTCAGTCCCAGCATTTT.

This clonotype was seen many times. The chain carries TRBV20-1 and TRBJ2-1; D is undetermined. Trimming shortened V by 0 bases and J by 0 bases, and 9 bases separated the two germline ends. There are 15 residues in the CDR3. The germline CDR1 and CDR2 sequences are DFQATT and SNEGSKA (reference sequence). The CDR3 DNA sequence: TGCAGTGCTAGAGAGGCTCGGAGCTCCTACAATGAGCAGTTCTTC. This sequence encodes CSAREARSSYNEQFF.

Ten or more counts support this clonotype. The rearrangement joins TRBV14 to TRBJ1-4; no clear D. The germline V gene encodes CDR1 SGHDN and CDR2 FVKESK. The CDR3 contains 15 residues. Trimming took off 0 bases at V and 6 bases at J, with 11 bases between the two ends. CDR3 DNA: TGTGCCAGCAGCCAAGACCAGGAGATGGATGAAAAACTGTTTTTT. Protein: CASSQDQEMDEKLFF.

The chain recombines TRBV2 with TRBJ1-2; 7 bases are shared with TRBD1. V lost 8 bases to trimming and J lost 2 bases; unmatched junction nucleotides: 8. The CDR3 loop spans 14 amino acids. CDR1 is SNHLY and CDR2 is FYNNEI in the germline V gene. The CDR3 nucleotides are TGTGCCAGCCTACTAGGGACAGCAAACTATGGCTACACCTTC. Translation gives CASLLGTANYGYTF. Full variable domain (remainder filled in from reference TRBV2 and TRBJ1-2): EPEVTQTPSHQVTQMGQEVILRCVPISNHLYFYWYRQILGQKVEFLVSFYNNEISEKSEIFDDQFSVERPDGSNFTLKIRSTKLEDSAMYFCASLLGTANYGYTFGSGTRLTVV.

The chain recombines TRBV3-1 with TRBJ2-3, with D possibly TRBD2 on 5 matching bases. The CDR3 runs 17 residues. V gave up 4 bases and J gave up 0 bases, with 17 bases separating them. Germline V CDR1 and CDR2: LGHDT, YNNKEL (reference sequence). In DNA, the CDR3 is TGTGCCAGCAGCCCTCCACTCCTCGGGAAAAGCACAGATACGCAGTATTTT. It codes for CASSPPLLGKSTDTQYF.

This clonotype was detected ten times or more. The DNA of the CDR3 is TGTGCCAGCAGTTTAGCAGAAGGGGTGGGCTCCTACAATGAGCAGTTCTTC. Its protein product is CASSLAEGVGSYNEQFF. This sequence joins TRBV12-3 or TRBV12-4 and TRBJ2-1; D is perhaps TRBD1 (5 bases). The germline V and J ends were trimmed by 0 bases and 0 bases, with 12 bases remaining between them. This CDR3 is 17 amino acids long.

This clonotype was counted at least ten times. CDR3 DNA sequence: TGCAGCGTTGTAACGGGACAGGGGTCCTACGAGCAGTACTTC. Amino acid sequence: CSVVTGQGSYEQYF. V is TRBV29-1 and J is TRBJ2-7, with 10 bases that match TRBD1. The V gene's germline CDR1 is SQVTM and CDR2 ANQGSEA. CDR3 length equals 14 residues. Germline trimming cut 4 bases from V and 1 base from J; bases unmatched to any gene: 4.

This clonotype was seen repeatedly, ten times or more. The V and J genes are TRBV5-1 and TRBJ2-3, with unresolved D. This CDR3 region has 14 residues. Germline-derived CDR1 and CDR2 are SGHRS and YFSETQ. The V gene lost 4 bases and the J gene lost 3 bases, with 12 bases spanning the gap. CDR3 region: CASSSNDGTDTQYF. The CDR3 coding sequence is TGCGCCAGCAGCAGTAATGACGGTACAGATACGCAGTATTTT.

Many counts were recorded for this clonotype. The V call is TRBV5-4, the J call TRBJ2-3, with D possibly being TRBD2 (6 bases). Per germline, CDR1 SGHNT and CDR2 YYREEE (reference sequence). The CDR3 has 16 residues. The V end lost 0 bases, the J end lost 2 bases, and 13 bases lay between the germline ends. The CDR3 DNA follows: TGTGCCAGCAGCTTGGACCCGGGACTGTTCACAGATACGCAGTATTTT. Residues: CASSLDPGLFTDTQYF.

This clonotype came up many times. The gene calls are TRBV6-1 and TRBJ1-3; 8 bases align to TRBD1. Germline CDR1 MNHNS, CDR2 SASEGT. This CDR3 region has 16 residues. The V gene end was trimmed by 6 bases and the J gene end by 0 bases; junction bases not matched to a gene: 7. The CDR3 loop is CASSMTGVVSGNTIYF. The CDR3 bases are TGTGCCAGCAGCATGACAGGGGTCGTCTCTGGAAACACCATATATTTT.

This clonotype was seen a handful of times. The CDR3 is CASSLGSGRAFTDTQYF. The CDR3 DNA reads TGTGCCAGCAGCTTGGGTAGCGGGCGGGCTTTCACAGATACGCAGTATTTT. V usage is TRBV5-4 and J usage is TRBJ2-3, with TRBD2 matching 7 bases. The CDR3 has 17 amino acids. J gave up 2 bases and V 0 bases, and 9 bases lay outside the gene matches. In germline, CDR1 is SGHNT, CDR2 YYREEE (reference sequence).

The V and J genes are TRBV4-3 and TRBJ2-1, with 12 bases lining up with TRBD2. The CDR3 loop spans 17 amino acids. V gave up 4 bases and J gave up 7 bases; unmatched junction bases: 11. Germline CDR1 reads LGHNA; CDR2 reads YSLEER. The CDR3 bases are TGCGCCAGCAGCCCAGGAGGACTAGCGGGAATGGGGAATGAGCAGTTCTTC. It codes for CASSPGGLAGMGNEQFF.

This clonotype has at least ten counts. This sequence joins TRBV7-2 and TRBJ2-3; a possible D gene is TRBD2 (5 bases). This CDR3 has 14 residues. Per germline, CDR1 SGHTA and CDR2 FQGNSA. V gave up 5 bases and J gave up 2 bases, with 11 bases separating them. Written as DNA, the CDR3 is TGTGCCAGCAGCCAGCGAGCGGACACAGATACGCAGTATTTT. Its protein is CASSQRADTDTQYF.

This clonotype has a count of ten or more. The chain uses TRBV19 and TRBJ2-3, with D uncertain. Germline V gene lookup returns CDR1 LNHDA and CDR2 SQIVND (reference sequence). Trimming pared 2 bases from V and 4 bases from J, leaving 10 bases between. The CDR3 contains 14 residues. CDR3 sequence: CASSIRLEADTQYF. CDR3 DNA: TGTGCCAGTAGTATACGGCTAGAGGCAGATACGCAGTATTTT.

This clonotype was seen a few times. The chain couples TRBV20-1 to TRBJ2-1; 8 positions match TRBD2. With 0 bases clipped from V and 1 base from J, the junction kept 5 bases outside the gene matches. In germline, CDR1 is DFQATT, CDR2 SNEGSKA (reference sequence). The CDR3 sequence is 16 residues long. The CDR3: CSARDLGTRSYNEQFF. CDR3 coding DNA: TGCAGTGCTAGAGATCTGGGGACTAGGTCCTACAATGAGCAGTTCTTC.

The chain couples TRBV7-2 to TRBJ2-7; 11 positions agree with TRBD2. Germline lookup yields CDR1 SGHTA and CDR2 FQGNSA. This CDR3 has 14 residues. Losses at the gene ends were 5 bases for V and 12 bases for J; bases not matched to a gene: 12. The CDR3 region has the DNA TGTGCCAGCAGCCTTAAACTAGCGGGGGAGGCCCTGTACTTC. It is translated as CASSLKLAGEALYF.

This clonotype was seen only once. This chain links TRBV28 with TRBJ2-4; D may be TRBD1 or TRBD2 (5 bases each). The CDR3 covers 15 residues. CDR1 is MDHEN, CDR2 SYDVKM, per germline. Trimming took 5 bases from V and 6 from J, leaving 17 bases between them. The DNA of the CDR3 is TGTGCCAGCAGTACCCGGGGACGTTGGGGAAACATTCAGTACTTC. The encoded protein is CASSTRGRWGNIQYF.

This clonotype was recorded at least ten times. This rearrangement joins TRBV29-1 to TRBJ1-1; D unclear. V lost 5 bases and J 0 bases, leaving 13 bases between the germline ends. The V gene's germline CDR1 is SQVTM and CDR2 ANQGSEA. CDR3 length equals 14 residues. CDR3 coding DNA: TGCAGCGTTCTCGTAGGGCAATTGAACACTGAAGCTTTCTTT. It is translated as CSVLVGQLNTEAFF.

This clonotype was seen only a few times. This CDR3 reads CASSRTAYTGELFF. CDR3 nucleotide sequence: TGTGCCAGCAGTCGGACAGCTTACACCGGGGAGCTGTTTTTT. The chain has TRBV6-2 or TRBV6-3 and TRBJ2-2; maybe TRBD1 (6 bases). CDR3 length: 14 amino acids. Trimming shortened V by 5 bases and J by 3 bases, and 10 bases separated the two germline ends. Germline V gene data show CDR1 as MNHEY and CDR2 as SVGEGT.

This chain joins TRBV7-9 and TRBJ1-1, with D unresolved. Germline CDR1 reads SEHNR; CDR2 reads FQNEAQ (reference sequence). The V end lost 8 bases, the J end lost 1 base, and 8 bases lay between the germline ends. The CDR3 runs to 12 residues. The CDR3 here is CASLNKNTEAFF. As DNA, the CDR3 is TGTGCCAGCCTTAATAAGAACACTGAAGCTTTCTTT.

The J gene is TRBJ2-1, the V gene TRBV7-2; TRBD2 matches 12 bases. Per the germline V gene, CDR1 is SGHTA and CDR2 is FQGNSA. This CDR3 comprises 17 residues. The junction had 9 bases not matched to a gene; V was cut back by 5 bases and J by 4 bases. The CDR3 region is CASSIWTSGTSYNEQFF. CDR3 nucleotide sequence: TGTGCCAGCAGCATATGGACTAGCGGGACGTCATACAATGAGCAGTTCTTC.

The chain carries TRBV7-6 and TRBJ1-1; no firm D call. V was trimmed by 0 bases and J by 11 bases, leaving 13 bases between them. The length of the CDR3 is 13 residues. Per the germline V gene, CDR1 is SGHVS and CDR2 is FNYEAQ. Written as DNA, the CDR3 is TGTGCCAGCAGCTTAGCGATGGAGGGTCGGGCTTTCTTT. Translation gives CASSLAMEGRAFF. The variable domain in full, completed from reference TRBV7-6 and TRBJ1-1, reads GAGVSQSPRYKVTKRGQDVALRCDPISGHVSLYWYRQALGQGPEFLTYFNYEAQQDKSGLPNDRFSAERPEGSISTLTIQRTEQRDSAMYRCASSLAMEGRAFFGQGTRLTVV.

This clonotype was seen at least ten times. This rearrangement joins TRBV29-1 to TRBJ2-2, with D perhaps TRBD2 (5 bases). This CDR3 comprises 21 residues. Germline V lookup: CDR1 SQVTM, CDR2 ANQGSEA. V lost 1 base, J lost 0 bases, and 27 bases lay in between. CDR3 sequence: CSVEAGSPGSADIPNTGELFF. CDR3 DNA sequence: TGCAGCGTTGAAGCCGGATCCCCGGGATCGGCAGATATCCCGAACACCGGGGAGCTGTTTTTT.

This clonotype was picked up many times. The V and J genes are TRBV25-1 and TRBJ2-2; a weak D match, TRBD2 (5 bases). V was shortened by 2 bases and J by 2 bases, with 12 bases between the two germline ends. The germline V gene encodes CDR1 MGHDK and CDR2 SYGVNS. The CDR3 totals 16 residues. The CDR3 spells CASSERERGNTGELFF. CDR3 DNA: TGTGCCAGCAGTGAACGGGAACGAGGAAACACCGGGGAGCTGTTTTTT.

In this sample, this clonotype turned up many times. In DNA, the CDR3 is TGCAGCGTTGAAGATCTTGAGGGTCCGATCGGAGCTTTCTTT. Translation: CSVEDLEGPIGAFF. The V and J genes are TRBV29-1 and TRBJ1-1, with D unresolved. V was shortened by 0 bases and J by 10 bases, with 18 bases between the two germline ends. In germline, CDR1 is SQVTM, CDR2 ANQGSEA. The CDR3 sequence is 14 residues long.